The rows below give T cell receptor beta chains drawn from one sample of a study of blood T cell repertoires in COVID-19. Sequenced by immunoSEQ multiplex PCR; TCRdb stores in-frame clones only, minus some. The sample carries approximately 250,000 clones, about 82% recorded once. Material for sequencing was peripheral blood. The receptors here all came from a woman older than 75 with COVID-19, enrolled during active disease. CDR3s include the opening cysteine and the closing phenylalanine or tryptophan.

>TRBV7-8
CASSPRLREAFF
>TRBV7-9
CASSPNDRGAYTF
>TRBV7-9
CASSLASLNYGYTF
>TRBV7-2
CASSLLDRNTEAFF
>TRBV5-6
CASSLRGMETQYF
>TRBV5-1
CASSPGGEVYTDTQYF
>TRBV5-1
CASSLVPRATVQGASGNTIYF
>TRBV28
CASKFGTGTPSAQHF
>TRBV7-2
CASSPGGRLDTEAFF
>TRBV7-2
CASSFLRGGRDTGELFF
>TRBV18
CASSPWGLVKTEAFF
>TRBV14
CASSPMLGGPSHQPQHF
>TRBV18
CASSPSVGGMDSPLHF
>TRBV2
CASSVDRGNEQYF
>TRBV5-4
CASSLGAGVYNEQFF
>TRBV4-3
CASSQDLAETQYF
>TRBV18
CASSPLSNPGHHMNTEAFF
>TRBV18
CASSPPGGGGTNEQFF
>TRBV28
CASSPGGGYGYTF
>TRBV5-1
CASSLAGAGLGQPQHF
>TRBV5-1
CASSTRAGAGETQYF
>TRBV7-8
CASNPGQGRGYTF
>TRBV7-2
CASGTGGARGYTF
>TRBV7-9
CASSFGGGGRVRGYTF
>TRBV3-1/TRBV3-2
CASSHQTLGRNTIYF
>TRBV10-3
CAIRDRGNTGELFF
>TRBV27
CASKPDIYQPQHF
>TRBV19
CASTVGAGGYTF
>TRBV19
CASSAPAGGTDTQYF
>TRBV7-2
CASSSPSGGTYTDTQYF
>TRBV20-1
CSASDPRTSTDTQYF
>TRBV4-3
CASSQVLSGANEKLFF
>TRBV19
CASSILGLAENIQYF
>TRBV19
CASSSLGQGTYNEQFF
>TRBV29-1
CSVEDHPDYYTF
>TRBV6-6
CASMASGFWGQYF
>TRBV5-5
CASSSIKGGESYEQYF
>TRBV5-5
CASSLAQAEAFF
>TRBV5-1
CASSPDRETGELFF
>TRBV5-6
CASSYKSSYNEQFF
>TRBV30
CAWSKGLKNIQYF
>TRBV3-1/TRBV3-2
CASSQIRTGVYTEAFF
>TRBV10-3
CAIGTSGGDTQYF
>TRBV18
CASSPPAGEVYGYTF
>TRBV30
CAWSGAGGEKLFF
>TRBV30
CAWSGTGKGNQPQHF
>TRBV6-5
CASSYSNRGSEAFF
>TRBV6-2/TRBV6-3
CASSPDSNTQYF
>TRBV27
CASSPPYRTEYTDTQYF
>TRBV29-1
CSVDTGTDTQYF
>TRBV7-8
CASSLGGGSLQAFF